This entry features one TCR beta chain sequence. What it binds is unknown. The CDR3 spans 14 residues. Germline values: CDR1 MDHEN, CDR2 SYDVKM. The V and J ends lost 5 bases and 6 bases respectively, with 14 bases between them. Sequenced by immunoSEQ multiplex PCR; TCRdb stores in-frame clones only, minus some. This sample has fewer than 70,000 clones, with about 72% found just once. The data derive from a study of cytotoxic CD8 clonotypes in ibrutinib-treated CLL. Study information: Response was recorded as partial in roughly 25 patients and complete in 2; at median around 68 months, approximately 15 remained remitted and approximately twelve had progressed. General study findings and limits: On treatment, the uncommon public clonotypes contracted or remained stable. Different sampling times were used for sustained-remission and progressing patients.

The authors obtained roughly 2 micrograms of genomic DNA from cryopreserved PBMCs for TCR beta libraries. V gene TRBV28 combines with J gene TRBJ1-3; D is undetermined. The sample here was PBMCs, taken after 12 months of ibrutinib treatment. The sequence came from a human donor with chronic lymphocytic leukemia. The CDR3 nucleotides are TGTGCCAGCAGTCCGACGGTCGCCATAAACACCATATATTTT. This codes for CASSPTVAINTIYF.